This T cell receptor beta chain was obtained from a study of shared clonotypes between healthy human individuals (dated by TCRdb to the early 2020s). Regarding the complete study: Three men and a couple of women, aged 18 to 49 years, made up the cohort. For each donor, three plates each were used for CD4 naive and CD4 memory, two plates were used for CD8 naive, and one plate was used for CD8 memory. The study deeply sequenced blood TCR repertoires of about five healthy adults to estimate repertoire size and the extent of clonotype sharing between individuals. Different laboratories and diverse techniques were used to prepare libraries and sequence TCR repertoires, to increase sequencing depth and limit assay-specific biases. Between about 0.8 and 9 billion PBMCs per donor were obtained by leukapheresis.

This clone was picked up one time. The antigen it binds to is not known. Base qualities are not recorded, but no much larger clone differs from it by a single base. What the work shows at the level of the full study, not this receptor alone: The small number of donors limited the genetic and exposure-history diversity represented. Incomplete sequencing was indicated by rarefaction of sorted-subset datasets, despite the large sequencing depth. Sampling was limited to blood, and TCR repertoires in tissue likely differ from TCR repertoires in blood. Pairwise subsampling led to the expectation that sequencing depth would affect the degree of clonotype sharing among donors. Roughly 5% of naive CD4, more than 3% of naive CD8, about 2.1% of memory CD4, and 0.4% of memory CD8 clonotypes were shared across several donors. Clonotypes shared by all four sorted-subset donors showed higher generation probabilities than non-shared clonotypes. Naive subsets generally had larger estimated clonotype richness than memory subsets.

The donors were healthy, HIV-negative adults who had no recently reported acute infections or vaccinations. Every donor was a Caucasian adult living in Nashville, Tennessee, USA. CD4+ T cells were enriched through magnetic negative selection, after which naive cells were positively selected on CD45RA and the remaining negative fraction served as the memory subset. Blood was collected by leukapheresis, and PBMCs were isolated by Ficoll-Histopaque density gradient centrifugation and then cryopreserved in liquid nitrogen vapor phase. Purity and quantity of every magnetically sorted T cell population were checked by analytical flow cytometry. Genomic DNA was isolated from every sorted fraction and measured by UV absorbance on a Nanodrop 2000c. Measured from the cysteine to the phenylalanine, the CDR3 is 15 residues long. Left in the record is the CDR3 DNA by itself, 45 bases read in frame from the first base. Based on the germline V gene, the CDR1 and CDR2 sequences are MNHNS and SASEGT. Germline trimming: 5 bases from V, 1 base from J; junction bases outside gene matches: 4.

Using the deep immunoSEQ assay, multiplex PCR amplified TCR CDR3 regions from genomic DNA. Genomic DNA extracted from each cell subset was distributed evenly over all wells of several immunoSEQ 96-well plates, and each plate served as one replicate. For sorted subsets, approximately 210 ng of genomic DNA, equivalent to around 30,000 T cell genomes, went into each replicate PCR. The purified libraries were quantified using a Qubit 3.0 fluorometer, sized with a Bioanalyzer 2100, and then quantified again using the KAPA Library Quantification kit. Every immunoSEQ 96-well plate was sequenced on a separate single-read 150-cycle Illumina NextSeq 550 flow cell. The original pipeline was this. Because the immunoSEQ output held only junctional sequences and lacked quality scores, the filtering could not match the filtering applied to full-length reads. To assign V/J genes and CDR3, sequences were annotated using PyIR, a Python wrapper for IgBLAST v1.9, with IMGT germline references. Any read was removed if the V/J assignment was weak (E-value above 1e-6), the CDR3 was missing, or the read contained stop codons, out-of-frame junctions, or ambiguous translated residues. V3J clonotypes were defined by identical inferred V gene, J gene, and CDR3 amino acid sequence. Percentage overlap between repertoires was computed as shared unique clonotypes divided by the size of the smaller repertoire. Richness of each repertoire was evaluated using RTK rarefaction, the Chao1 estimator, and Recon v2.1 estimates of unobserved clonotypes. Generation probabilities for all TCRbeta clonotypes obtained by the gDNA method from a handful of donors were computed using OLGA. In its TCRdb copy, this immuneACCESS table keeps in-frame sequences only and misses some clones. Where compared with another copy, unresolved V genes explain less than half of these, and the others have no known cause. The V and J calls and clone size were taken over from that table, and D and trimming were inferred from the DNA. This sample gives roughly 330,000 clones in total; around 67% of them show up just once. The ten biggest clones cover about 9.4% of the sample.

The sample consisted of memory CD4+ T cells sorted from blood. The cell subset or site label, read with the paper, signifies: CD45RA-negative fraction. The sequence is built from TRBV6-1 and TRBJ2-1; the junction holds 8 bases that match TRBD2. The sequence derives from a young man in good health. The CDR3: CASSTGLGSYNEQFF. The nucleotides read TGTGCCAGCAGTACGGGACTAGGGTCCTACAATGAGCAGTTCTTC.